Following are 3 T cell receptor beta chains from one sample sequenced in a study of patients and donors after allogeneic stem cell transplantation. Each CDR3 protein is one row after TCRdb ran MiXCR on the RT-PCR reads. Here the sample spans some 960,000 distinct CDR3 sequences, roughly 18% being singletons. The sequencing input was blood, either unsorted or a sorted T cell fraction (not recorded which). The receptors were sampled from a human donor who was either an allogeneic HSCT recipient or a stem cell or donor lymphocyte infusion donor (not recorded which). It is not recorded whose cells these are; they may come from a transplant donor.

This clonotype was seen repeatedly, ten times or more. The chain is built from TRBV6-1 and TRBJ2-6; 7 bases fit TRBD1. The length of the CDR3 is 16 residues. Germline V lookup: CDR1 MNHNS, CDR2 SASEGT. After removal of 5 bases from V and 0 bases from J, the junction contained 4 bases not matched to a gene. For the CDR3, the DNA is TGTGCCAGCAGTATCCGACAGGGCTCTGGGGCCAACGTCCTGACTTTC. Residues: CASSIRQGSGANVLTF.

There are a few counts of this clonotype. This rearrangement joins TRBV9 to TRBJ1-3, with unresolved D. Germline V gives CDR1 SGDLS, CDR2 YYNGEE. V lost 1 base and J 0 bases, leaving 8 bases between the germline ends. This CDR3 contains 15 residues. The CDR3 region is CASSVRSNSGNTIYF. CDR3 DNA: TGTGCCAGCAGCGTACGGTCGAACTCTGGAAACACCATATATTTT.

The table lists this clonotype with a few counts. The V gene is TRBV5-1, the J gene TRBJ2-5, with a weak D call TRBD1 (5 bases). The germline V and J ends were trimmed by 0 bases and 4 bases, with 22 bases remaining between them. Germline CDR1 SGHRS, CDR2 YFSETQ. This CDR3 contains 18 residues. CDR3 region: CASSLVSPKRQWGETQYF. CDR3 nucleotide sequence: TGCGCCAGCAGCTTGGTTAGTCCCAAAAGACAGTGGGGAGAGACCCAGTACTTC.